These 13 T cell receptor beta chains were sequenced from one sample in a study of shared clonotypes between healthy human individuals (dated by TCRdb to the early 2020s). CD8 naive samples consisted of CD45RO-negative cells that were positively selected for CCR7, yielding a CD45RA+CCR7+ population without TemRA cells. Library generation was performed with the immunoSEQ multiplex PCR assay. TCRdb's version of the immuneACCESS table is confined to in-frame rearrangements and falls short of the full clone set. An unresolved V gene accounts for under half of the shortfall where checked; the remainder is of unknown origin. Across this sample there are roughly 850,000 clones, with 90% to 98% seen only once. About 0.25% of the sample belongs to the ten largest clones. Material: naive CD8+ T cells sorted from blood. The cell subset or site label, as the study defines it: CD45RA+CCR7+. The receptor source for this set is a man aged 25-45 years in good health.

J is TRBJ2-2 and V is TRBV27; D unresolved. V was cut by 2 bases and J by 4 bases, with 2 bases left in between. The CDR3 length is 12 residues. Germline CDR1 reads MNHEY; CDR2 reads SMNVEV (reference sequence). The CDR3 is CASSLPTGELFF. For the CDR3, the DNA is TGTGCCAGCAGTTTACCCACCGGGGAGCTGTTTTTT.

V is TRBV7-9 and J is TRBJ2-1; TRBD2 matches at 10 bases. CDR1 SEHNR and CDR2 FQNEAQ come from the germline V gene (reference sequence). The CDR3 runs to 15 residues. The trim removed 5 bases at V and 5 bases at J, leaving 6 bases unmatched. The chain's CDR3 is CASSRPSGSNNEQFF. CDR3 sequence (DNA): TGTGCCAGCAGCCGCCCTAGCGGGAGTAACAATGAGCAGTTCTTC.

V gene TRBV10-2 combines with J gene TRBJ2-1; no firm D call. This CDR3 region has 11 residues. V was shortened by 2 bases and J by 16 bases, with 12 bases between the two germline ends. Germline V gene lookup returns CDR1 WSHSY and CDR2 SAAADI. The CDR3 bases are TGCGCCAGCAGTGAGACCCCTCGGCTCTTCTTC. Protein product: CASSETPRLFF.

This chain uses TRBV29-1 with TRBJ1-1, with D perhaps TRBD1 (5 bases). This CDR3 region has 12 residues. Germline-derived CDR1 and CDR2 are SQVTM and ANQGSEA. This chain's CDR3 is CGQGDGNTEAFF. In DNA form, the CDR3 reads TGCGGTCAAGGGGACGGGAACACTGAAGCTTTCTTT.

This clone appeared once. The gene calls are TRBV27 and TRBJ1-5; D gene unclear. The CDR3 contains 15 residues. V was shortened by 2 bases and J by 2 bases, with 10 bases between the two germline ends. CDR1 is MNHEY, CDR2 SMNVEV, per germline (reference sequence). The CDR3 coding sequence is TGTGCCAGCAGTTTAGCACCAGGAGGCAATCAGCCCCAGCATTTT. This gives the protein CASSLAPGGNQPQHF.

The chain has TRBV10-3 and TRBJ2-3; 11 bases map to TRBD2. V was clipped by 3 bases and J by 2 bases; unmatched bases: 7. The CDR3 is 17 residues long. The germline CDR1 and CDR2 sequences are ENHRY and SYGVKD. The CDR3 nucleotides are TGTGCCATCAGTGAAACGGCTAGCGGGAGGTACACAGATACGCAGTATTTT. Protein sequence: CAISETASGRYTDTQYF.

V is TRBV6-1 and J is TRBJ2-3; 7 bases match TRBD2. Germline CDR1 reads MNHNS; CDR2 reads SASEGT. The CDR3 spans 15 residues. After removal of 2 bases from V and 6 bases from J, the junction contained 8 bases not matched to a gene. This CDR3 is CASSELGRGGDTQYF. CDR3 nucleotide sequence: TGTGCCAGCAGTGAACTTGGTCGGGGAGGGGATACGCAGTATTTT.

The rearrangement uses TRBV7-9 and TRBJ2-1; TRBD1 might be the D (6 bases). V was trimmed by 1 base and J by 8 bases, leaving 21 bases between them. The CDR3 consists of 17 residues. Germline-derived CDR1 and CDR2 are SEHNR and FQNEAQ (reference sequence). The CDR3 here is CASSLESLGQGWDEQFF. The CDR3 DNA is TGTGCCAGCAGCTTAGAGTCCCTTGGGCAGGGGTGGGATGAGCAGTTCTTC.

This sequence joins TRBV5-6 and TRBJ1-1, with D uncertain. Trimming removed 2 bases from V and 4 bases from J, with 9 bases in between. The CDR3 is made up of 13 amino acids. The V gene's germline CDR1 is SGHDT and CDR2 YYEEEE. CDR3 amino acids: CASSFGKGTEAFF. Here the CDR3 DNA reads TGTGCCAGCAGCTTCGGGAAGGGCACTGAAGCTTTCTTT.

This chain links TRBV27 with TRBJ2-1; D may be TRBD1 or TRBD2 (5 bases each). V was trimmed by 3 bases and J by 6 bases, leaving 12 bases between them. There are 14 residues in the CDR3. Per germline, CDR1 MNHEY and CDR2 SMNVEV (reference sequence). CDR3 sequence reads: CASSFVSRGNEQFF. The CDR3 nucleotides are TGTGCCAGCAGTTTTGTTTCGAGGGGCAATGAGCAGTTCTTC.

V and J are TRBV9 and TRBJ2-7; TRBD1 aligns across 9 bases. Trimming cost V 3 bases and J 2 bases; bases outside gene matches: 9. This CDR3 spans 16 amino acids. Germline V gene lookup returns CDR1 SGDLS and CDR2 YYNGEE. The CDR3 DNA sequence: TGTGCCAGCAGCGCCGGACAGGGGCACGGGCCCTACGAGCAGTACTTC. Encoded protein: CASSAGQGHGPYEQYF.

The J gene is TRBJ2-2, the V gene TRBV10-2; 7 bases match TRBD2. Germline V gives CDR1 WSHSY, CDR2 SAAADI. This CDR3 contains 19 residues. The J segment lost 0 bases and the V segment lost 2 bases, leaving 12 bases of the junction unmatched. The chain's CDR3 is CASSEHFRLAEANTGELFF. The DNA of the CDR3 is TGCGCCAGCAGTGAGCACTTTCGGCTAGCGGAAGCGAACACCGGGGAGCTGTTTTTT.

The chain employs TRBV13 and TRBJ2-1; possibly TRBD2 for D (6 bases). This CDR3 comprises 14 residues. Trimming cost V 9 bases and J 0 bases, with 12 bases left between them. Per the germline V gene, CDR1 is PRHDT and CDR2 is FYEKMQ (reference sequence). This chain's CDR3 is CASLGGSSYNEQFF. The CDR3 DNA follows: TGTGCCAGTCTGGGGGGAAGCTCCTACAATGAGCAGTTCTTC.